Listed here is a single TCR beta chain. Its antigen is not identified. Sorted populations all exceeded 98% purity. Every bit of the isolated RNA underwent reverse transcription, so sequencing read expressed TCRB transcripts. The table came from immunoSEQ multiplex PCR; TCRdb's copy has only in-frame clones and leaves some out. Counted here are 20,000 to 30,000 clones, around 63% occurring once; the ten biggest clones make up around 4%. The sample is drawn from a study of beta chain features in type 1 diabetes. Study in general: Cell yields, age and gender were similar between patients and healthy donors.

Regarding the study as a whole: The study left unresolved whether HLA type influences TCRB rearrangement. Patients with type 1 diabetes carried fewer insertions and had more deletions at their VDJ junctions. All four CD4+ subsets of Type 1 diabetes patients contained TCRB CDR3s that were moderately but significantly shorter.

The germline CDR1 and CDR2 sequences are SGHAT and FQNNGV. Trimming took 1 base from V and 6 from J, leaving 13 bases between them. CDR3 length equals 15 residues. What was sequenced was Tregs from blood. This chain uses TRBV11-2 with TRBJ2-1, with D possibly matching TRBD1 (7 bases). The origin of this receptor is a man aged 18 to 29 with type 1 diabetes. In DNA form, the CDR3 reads TGTGCCAGCAGCTTAGTGGAGGGGGCCACCAATGAGCAGTTCTTC. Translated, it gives CASSLVEGATNEQFF. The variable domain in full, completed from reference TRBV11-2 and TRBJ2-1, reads EAGVAQSPRYKIIEKRQSVAFWCNPISGHATLYWYQQILGQGPKLLIQFQNNGVVDDSQLPKDRFSAERLKGVDSTLKIQPAKLEDSAVYLCASSLVEGATNEQFFGPGTRLTVL.